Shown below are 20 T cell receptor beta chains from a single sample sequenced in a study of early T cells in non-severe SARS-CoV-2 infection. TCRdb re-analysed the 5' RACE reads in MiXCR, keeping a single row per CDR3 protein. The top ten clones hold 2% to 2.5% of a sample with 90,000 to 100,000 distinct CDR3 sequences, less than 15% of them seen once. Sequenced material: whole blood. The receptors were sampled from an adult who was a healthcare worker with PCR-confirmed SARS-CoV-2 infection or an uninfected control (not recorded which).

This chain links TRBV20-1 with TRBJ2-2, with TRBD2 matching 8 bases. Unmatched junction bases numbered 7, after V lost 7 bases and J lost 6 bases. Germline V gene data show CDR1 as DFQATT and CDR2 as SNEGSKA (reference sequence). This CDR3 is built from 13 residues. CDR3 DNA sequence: TGCAGTGTGAGGCGGGGGGCTGCCGGGGAGCTGTTTTTT. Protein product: CSVRRGAAGELFF.

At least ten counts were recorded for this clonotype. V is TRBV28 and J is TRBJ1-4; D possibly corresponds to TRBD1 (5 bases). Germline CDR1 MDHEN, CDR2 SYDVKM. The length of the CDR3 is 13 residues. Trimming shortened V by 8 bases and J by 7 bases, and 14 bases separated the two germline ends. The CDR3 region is CASRLPGPEKLFF. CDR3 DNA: TGTGCCAGCCGGCTACCGGGGCCTGAAAAACTGTTTTTT.

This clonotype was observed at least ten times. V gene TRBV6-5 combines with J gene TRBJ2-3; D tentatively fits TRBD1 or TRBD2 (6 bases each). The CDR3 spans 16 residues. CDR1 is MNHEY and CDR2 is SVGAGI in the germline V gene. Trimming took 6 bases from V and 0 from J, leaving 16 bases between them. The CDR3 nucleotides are TGTGCCAGCAGCCGTACCCCGGGGGCAAGCACAGATACGCAGTATTTT. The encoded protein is CASSRTPGASTDTQYF.

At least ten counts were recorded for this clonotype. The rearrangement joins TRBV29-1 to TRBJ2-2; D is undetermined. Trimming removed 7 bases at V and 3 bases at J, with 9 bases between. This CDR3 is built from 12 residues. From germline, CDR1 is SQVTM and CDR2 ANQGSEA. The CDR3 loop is CSARLYTGELFF. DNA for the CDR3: TGCAGCGCCCGTCTATACACCGGGGAGCTGTTTTTT.

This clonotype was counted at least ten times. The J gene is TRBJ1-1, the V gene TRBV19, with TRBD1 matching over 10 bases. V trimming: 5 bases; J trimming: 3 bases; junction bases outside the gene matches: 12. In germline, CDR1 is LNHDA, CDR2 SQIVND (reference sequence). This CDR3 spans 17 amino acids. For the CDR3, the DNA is TGTGCCAGTAGTCCCCGGACAGGGGGGTCGGGTTACACTGAAGCTTTCTTT. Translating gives CASSPRTGGSGYTEAFF.

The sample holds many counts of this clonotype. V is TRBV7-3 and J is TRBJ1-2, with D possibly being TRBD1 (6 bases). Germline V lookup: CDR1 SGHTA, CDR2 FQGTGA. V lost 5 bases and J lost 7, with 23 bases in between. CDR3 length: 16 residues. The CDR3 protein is CASSLRKDSSSSGYTF. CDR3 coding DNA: TGTGCCAGCAGCCTAAGAAAGGACAGCTCTTCTTCTGGCTACACCTTC.

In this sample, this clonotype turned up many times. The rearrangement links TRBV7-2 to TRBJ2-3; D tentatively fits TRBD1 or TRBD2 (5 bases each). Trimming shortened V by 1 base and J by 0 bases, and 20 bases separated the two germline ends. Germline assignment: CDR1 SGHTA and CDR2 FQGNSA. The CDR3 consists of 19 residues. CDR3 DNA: TGTGCCAGCAGCTTAGACCCGCGAGCCGGGGCCTCTAGCACAGATACGCAGTATTTT. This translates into CASSLDPRAGASSTDTQYF.

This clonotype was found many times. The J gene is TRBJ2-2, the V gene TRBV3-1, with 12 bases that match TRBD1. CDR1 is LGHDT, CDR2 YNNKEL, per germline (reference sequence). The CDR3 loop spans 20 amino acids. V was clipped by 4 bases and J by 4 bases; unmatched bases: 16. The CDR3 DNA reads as TGTGCCAGCAGCCGCGGTCCGGGACAGGGGGCGTCGGTGGGCACCGGGGAGCTGTTTTTT. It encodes CASSRGPGQGASVGTGELFF. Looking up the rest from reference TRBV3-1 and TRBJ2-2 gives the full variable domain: DTAVSQTPKYLVTQMGNDKSIKCEQNLGHDTMYWYKQDSKKFLKIMFSYNNKELIINETVPNRFSPKSPDKAHLNLHINSLELGDSAVYFCASSRGPGQGASVGTGELFFGEGSRLTVL.

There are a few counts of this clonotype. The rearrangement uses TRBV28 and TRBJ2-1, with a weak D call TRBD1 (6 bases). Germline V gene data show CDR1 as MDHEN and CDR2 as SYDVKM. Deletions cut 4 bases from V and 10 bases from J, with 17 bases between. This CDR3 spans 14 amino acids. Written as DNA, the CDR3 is TGTGCCAGCAGTTCGGCAGGGGTGGCAAAGGAGCAGTTCTTC. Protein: CASSSAGVAKEQFF.

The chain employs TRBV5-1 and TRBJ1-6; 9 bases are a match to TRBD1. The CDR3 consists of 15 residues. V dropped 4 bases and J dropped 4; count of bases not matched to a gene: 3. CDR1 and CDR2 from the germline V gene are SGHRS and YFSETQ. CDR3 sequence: CASSEGTGYNSPLHF. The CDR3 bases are TGCGCCAGCAGCGAAGGGACAGGGTATAATTCACCCCTCCACTTT.

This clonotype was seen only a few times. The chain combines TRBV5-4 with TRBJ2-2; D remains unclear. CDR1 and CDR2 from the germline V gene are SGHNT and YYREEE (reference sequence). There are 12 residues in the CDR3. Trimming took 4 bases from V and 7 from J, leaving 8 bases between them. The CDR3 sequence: CASSTWDGELFF. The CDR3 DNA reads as TGTGCCAGCAGCACTTGGGACGGGGAGCTGTTTTTT. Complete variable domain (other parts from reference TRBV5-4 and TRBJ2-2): ETGVTQSPTHLIKTRGQQVTLRCSSQSGHNTVSWYQQALGQGPQFIFQYYREEENGRGNFPPRFSGLQFPNYSSELNVNALELDDSALYLCASSTWDGELFFGEGSRLTVL.

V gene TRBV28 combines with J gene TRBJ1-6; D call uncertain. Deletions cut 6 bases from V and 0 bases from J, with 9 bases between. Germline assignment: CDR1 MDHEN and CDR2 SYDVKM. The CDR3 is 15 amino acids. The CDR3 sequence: CASRDPSSYNSPLHF. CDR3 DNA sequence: TGTGCCAGCAGGGATCCCAGCTCCTATAATTCACCCCTCCACTTT.

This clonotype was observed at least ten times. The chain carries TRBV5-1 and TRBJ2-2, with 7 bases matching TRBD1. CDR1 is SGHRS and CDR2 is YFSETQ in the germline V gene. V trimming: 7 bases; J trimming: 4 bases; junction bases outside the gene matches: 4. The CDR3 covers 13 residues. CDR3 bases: TGCGCCAGCGCCCGGGACAGCACCGGGGAGCTGTTTTTT. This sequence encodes CASARDSTGELFF.

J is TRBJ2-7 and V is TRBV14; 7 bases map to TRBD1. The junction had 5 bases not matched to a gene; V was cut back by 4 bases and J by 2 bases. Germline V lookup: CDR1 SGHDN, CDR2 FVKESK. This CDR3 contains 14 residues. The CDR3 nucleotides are TGTGCCAGCAGCCCTACAGGGGCGCCCTACGAGCAGTACTTC. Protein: CASSPTGAPYEQYF.

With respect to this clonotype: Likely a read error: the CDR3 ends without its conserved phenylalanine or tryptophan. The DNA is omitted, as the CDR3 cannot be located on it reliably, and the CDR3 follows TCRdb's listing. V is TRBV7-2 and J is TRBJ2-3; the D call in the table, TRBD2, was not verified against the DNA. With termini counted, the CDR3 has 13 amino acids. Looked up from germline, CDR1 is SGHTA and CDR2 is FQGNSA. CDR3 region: CASSLNLAGRFIG.

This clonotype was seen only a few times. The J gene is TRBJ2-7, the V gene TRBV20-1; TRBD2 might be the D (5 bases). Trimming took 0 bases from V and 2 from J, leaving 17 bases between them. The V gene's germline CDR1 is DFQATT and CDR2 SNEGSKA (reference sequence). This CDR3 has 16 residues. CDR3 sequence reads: CSARDQPGNVAYEQYF. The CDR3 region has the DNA TGCAGTGCTAGAGATCAGCCCGGGAACGTTGCCTACGAGCAGTACTTC.

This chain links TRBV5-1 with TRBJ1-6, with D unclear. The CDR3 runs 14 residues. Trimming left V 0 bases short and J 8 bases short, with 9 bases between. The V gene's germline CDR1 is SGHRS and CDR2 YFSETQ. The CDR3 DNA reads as TGCGCCAGCAGCTTGGCCATTGTGGATTCACCCCTCCACTTT. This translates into CASSLAIVDSPLHF.

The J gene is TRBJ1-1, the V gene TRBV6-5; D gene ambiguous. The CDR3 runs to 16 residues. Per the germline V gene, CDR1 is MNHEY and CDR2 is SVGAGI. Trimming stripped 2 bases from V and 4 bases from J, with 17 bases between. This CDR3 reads CASSYGVEARVTEAFF. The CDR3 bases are TGTGCCAGCAGTTACGGGGTGGAGGCGAGGGTCACTGAAGCTTTCTTT.

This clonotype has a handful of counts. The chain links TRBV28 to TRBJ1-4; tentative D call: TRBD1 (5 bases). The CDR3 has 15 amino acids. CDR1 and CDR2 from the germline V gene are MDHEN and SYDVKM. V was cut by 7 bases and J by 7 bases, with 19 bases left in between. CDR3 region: CASTFGGGPTEKLFF. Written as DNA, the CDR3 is TGTGCCAGCACGTTCGGCGGGGGACCCACTGAAAAACTGTTTTTT.

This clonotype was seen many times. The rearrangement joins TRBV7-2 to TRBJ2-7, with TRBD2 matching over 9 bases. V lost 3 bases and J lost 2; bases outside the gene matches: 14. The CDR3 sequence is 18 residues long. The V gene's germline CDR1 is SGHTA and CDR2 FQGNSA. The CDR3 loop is CASSFSSVLAGPTYEQYF. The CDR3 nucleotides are TGTGCCAGCAGCTTCTCGTCCGTGCTAGCGGGACCGACCTACGAGCAGTACTTC. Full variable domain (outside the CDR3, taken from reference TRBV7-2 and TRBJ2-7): GAGVSQSPSNKVTEKGKDVELRCDPISGHTALYWYRQSLGQGLEFLIYFQGNSAPDKSGLPSDRFSAERTGGSVSTLTIQRTQQEDSAVYLCASSFSSVLAGPTYEQYFGPGTRLTVT.